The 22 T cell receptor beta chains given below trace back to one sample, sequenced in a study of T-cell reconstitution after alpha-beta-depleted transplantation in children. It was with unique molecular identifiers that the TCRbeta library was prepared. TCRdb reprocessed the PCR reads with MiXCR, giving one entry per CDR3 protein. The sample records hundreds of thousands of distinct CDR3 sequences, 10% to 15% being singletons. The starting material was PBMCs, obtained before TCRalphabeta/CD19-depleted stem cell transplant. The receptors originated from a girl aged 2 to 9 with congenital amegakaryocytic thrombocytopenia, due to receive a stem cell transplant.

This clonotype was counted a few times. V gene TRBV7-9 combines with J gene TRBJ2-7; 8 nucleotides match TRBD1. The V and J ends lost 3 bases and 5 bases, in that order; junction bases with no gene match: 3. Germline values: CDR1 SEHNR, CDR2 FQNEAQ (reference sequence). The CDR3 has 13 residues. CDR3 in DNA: TGTGCCAGCAGCTTTGACAGGGGTCACGAGCAGTACTTC. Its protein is CASSFDRGHEQYF.

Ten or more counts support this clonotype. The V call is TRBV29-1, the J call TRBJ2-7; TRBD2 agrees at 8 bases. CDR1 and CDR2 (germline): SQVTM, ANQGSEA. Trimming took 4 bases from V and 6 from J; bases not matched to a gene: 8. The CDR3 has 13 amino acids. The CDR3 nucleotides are TGCAGCGTTGGAACCGGGACTAGGGGCGAGCAGTACTTC. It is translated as CSVGTGTRGEQYF.

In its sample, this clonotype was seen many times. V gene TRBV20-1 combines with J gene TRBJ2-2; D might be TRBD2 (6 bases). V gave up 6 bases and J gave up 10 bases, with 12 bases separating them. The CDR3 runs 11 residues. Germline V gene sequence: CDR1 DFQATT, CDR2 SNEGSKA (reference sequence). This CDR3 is CSASWGVELFF. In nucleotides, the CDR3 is TGCAGTGCCTCGTGGGGGGTGGAGCTGTTTTTT.

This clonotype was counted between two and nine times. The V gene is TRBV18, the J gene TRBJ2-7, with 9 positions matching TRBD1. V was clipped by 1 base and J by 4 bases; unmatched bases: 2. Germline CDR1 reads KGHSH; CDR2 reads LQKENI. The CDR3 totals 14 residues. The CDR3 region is CASSPRTGEYEQYF. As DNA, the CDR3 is TGTGCCAGCTCACCACGGACAGGGGAATACGAGCAGTACTTC.

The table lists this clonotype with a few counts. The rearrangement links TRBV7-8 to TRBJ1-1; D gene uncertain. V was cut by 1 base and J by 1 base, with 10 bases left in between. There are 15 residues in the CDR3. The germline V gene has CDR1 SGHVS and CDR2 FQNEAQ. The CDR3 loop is CASSLVEGGNTEAFF. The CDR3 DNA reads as TGTGCCAGCAGCTTAGTAGAGGGAGGGAACACTGAAGCTTTCTTT.

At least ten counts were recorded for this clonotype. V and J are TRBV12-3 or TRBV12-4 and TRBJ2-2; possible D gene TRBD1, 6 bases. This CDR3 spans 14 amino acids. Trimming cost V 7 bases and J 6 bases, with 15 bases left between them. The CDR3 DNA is TGTGCCAGCACCCTGGGAGCAGGGGCCGGGGAGCTGTTTTTT. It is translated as CASTLGAGAGELFF.

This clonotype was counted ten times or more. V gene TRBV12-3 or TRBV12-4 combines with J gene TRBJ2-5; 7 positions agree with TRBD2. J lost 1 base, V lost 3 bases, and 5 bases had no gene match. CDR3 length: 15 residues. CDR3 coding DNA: TGTGCCAGCAGTTTTGCGGGAGCAATCCAAGAGACCCAGTACTTC. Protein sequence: CASSFAGAIQETQYF.

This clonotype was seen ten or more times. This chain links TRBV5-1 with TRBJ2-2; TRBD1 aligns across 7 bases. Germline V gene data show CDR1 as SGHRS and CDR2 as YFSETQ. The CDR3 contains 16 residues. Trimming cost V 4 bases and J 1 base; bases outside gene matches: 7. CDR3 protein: CASSHGTVLNTGELFF. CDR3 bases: TGCGCCAGCAGCCACGGGACAGTCTTGAACACCGGGGAGCTGTTTTTT.

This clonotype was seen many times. The CDR3 DNA reads as TGTGCCAGCAGCGTGGAGCCTTCACTCTATGGCTACACCTTC. Its protein product is CASSVEPSLYGYTF. The chain recombines TRBV9 with TRBJ1-2; D unclear. CDR3 length: 14 amino acids. The germline V gene has CDR1 SGDLS and CDR2 YYNGEE. The V gene lost 2 bases and the J gene lost 4 bases, with 12 bases spanning the gap.

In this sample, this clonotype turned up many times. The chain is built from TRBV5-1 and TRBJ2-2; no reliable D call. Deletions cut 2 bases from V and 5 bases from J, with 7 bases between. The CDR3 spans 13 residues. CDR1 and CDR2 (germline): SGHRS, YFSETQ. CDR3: CASSFAATGELFF. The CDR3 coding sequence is TGCGCCAGCAGCTTCGCTGCTACCGGGGAGCTGTTTTTT.

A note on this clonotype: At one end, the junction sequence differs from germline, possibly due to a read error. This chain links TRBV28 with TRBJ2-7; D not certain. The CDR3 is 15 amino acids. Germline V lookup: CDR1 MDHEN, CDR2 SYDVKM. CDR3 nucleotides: TGTGCCAGCAGTTTATTGGGCGGCAACTCCCACGAGCAGTACTTC. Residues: CASSLLGGNSHEQYF.

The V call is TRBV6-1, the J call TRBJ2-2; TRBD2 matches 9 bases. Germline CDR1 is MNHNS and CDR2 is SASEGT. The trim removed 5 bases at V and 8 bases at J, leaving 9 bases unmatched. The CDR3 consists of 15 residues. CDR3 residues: CASSLAGGPWGELFF. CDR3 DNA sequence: TGTGCCAGCAGTCTGGCGGGAGGGCCTTGGGGGGAGCTGTTTTTT.

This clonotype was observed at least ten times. The CDR3 loop is CASSFMRGSYEQYF. CDR3 nucleotides: TGTGCCAGCAGCTTTATGCGGGGCTCCTACGAGCAGTACTTC. The chain carries TRBV7-9 and TRBJ2-7; tentative D call: TRBD2 (6 bases). This CDR3 has 14 amino acids. Trimming removed 3 bases at V and 0 bases at J, with 9 bases between. Germline lookup yields CDR1 SEHNR and CDR2 FQNEAQ (reference sequence).

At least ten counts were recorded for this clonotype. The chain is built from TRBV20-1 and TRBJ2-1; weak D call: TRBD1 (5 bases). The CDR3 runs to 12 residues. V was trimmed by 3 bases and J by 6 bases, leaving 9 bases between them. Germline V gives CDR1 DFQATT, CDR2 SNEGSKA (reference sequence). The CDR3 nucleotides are TGCAGTGCTAGGGTAGGGGCCAATGAGCAGTTCTTC. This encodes CSARVGANEQFF.

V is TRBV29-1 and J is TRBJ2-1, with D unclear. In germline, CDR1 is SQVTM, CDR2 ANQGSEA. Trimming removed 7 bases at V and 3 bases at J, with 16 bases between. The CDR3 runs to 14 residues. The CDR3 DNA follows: TGCAGCGCCCCAAACGGGCAGGACTACAATGAGCAGTTCTTC. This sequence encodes CSAPNGQDYNEQFF.

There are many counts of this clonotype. Here the CDR3 reads CASSPSAGGWGTDTQYF. CDR3 nucleotide sequence: TGTGCCAGCAGCCCCAGTGCGGGAGGTTGGGGCACAGATACGCAGTATTTT. The chain couples TRBV11-2 to TRBJ2-3; 8 bases are shared with TRBD2. This CDR3 comprises 17 residues. With V trimmed by 5 bases and J by 1 base, 11 bases remained unmatched. Germline values: CDR1 SGHAT, CDR2 FQNNGV.

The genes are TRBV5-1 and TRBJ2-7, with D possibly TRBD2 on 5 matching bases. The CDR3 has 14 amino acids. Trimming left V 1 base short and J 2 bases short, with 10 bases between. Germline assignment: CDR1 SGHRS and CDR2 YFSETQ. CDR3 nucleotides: TGCGCCAGCAGCTTGTCCCCGGGAACCTACGAGCAGTACTTC. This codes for CASSLSPGTYEQYF.

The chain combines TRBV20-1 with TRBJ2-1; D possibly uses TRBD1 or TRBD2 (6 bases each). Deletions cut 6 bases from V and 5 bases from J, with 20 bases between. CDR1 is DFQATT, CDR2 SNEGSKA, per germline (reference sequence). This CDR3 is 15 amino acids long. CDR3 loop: CSASVGGGLHNEQFF. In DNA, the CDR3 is TGCAGTGCCTCTGTTGGGGGCGGACTACACAATGAGCAGTTCTTC.

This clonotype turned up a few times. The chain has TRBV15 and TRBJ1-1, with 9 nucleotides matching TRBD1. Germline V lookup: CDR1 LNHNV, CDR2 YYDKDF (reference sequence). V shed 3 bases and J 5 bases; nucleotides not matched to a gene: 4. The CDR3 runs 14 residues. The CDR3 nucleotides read TGTGCCACCAGCAGGGACAGGGGACAGACTGAAGCTTTCTTT. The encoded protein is CATSRDRGQTEAFF. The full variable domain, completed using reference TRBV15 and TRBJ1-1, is DAMVIQNPRYQVTQFGKPVTLSCSQTLNHNVMYWYQQKSSQAPKLLFHYYDKDFNNEADTPDNFQSRRPNTSFCFLDIRSPGLGDTAMYLCATSRDRGQTEAFFGQGTRLTVV.

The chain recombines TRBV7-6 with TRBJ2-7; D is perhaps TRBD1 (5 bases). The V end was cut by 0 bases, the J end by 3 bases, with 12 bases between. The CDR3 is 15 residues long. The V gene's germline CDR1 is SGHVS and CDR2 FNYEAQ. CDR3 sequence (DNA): TGTGCCAGCAGCTTAGCGGAGTCAGGGTTCTACGAGCAGTACTTC. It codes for CASSLAESGFYEQYF.

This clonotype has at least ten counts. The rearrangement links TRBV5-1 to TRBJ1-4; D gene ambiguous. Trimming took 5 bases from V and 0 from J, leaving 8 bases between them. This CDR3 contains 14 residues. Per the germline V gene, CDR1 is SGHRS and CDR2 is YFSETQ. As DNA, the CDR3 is TGCGCCAGCAGACACGGGACAACTAATGAAAAACTGTTTTTT. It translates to CASRHGTTNEKLFF.

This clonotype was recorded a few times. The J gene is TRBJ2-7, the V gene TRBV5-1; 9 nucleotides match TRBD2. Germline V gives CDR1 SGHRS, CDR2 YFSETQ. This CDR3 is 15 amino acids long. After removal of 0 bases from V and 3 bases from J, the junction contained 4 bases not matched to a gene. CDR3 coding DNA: TGCGCCAGCAGCTTGGCGCGGACTAGCGTCTACGAGCAGTACTTC. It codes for CASSLARTSVYEQYF.